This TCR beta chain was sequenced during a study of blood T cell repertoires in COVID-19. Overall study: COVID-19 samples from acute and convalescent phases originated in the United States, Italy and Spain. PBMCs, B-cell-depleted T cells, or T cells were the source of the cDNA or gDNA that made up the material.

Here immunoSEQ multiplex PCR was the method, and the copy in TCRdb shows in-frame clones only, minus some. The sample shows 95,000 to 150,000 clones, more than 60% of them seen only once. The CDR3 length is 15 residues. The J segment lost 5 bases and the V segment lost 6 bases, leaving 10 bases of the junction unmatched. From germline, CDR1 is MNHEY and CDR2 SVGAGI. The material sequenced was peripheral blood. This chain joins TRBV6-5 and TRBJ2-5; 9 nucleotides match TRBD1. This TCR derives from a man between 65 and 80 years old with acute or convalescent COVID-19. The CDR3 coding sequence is TGTGCCAGCAGCTTCAACAGGGGGCTGGGCGAGACCCAGTACTTC. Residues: CASSFNRGLGETQYF.